Listed here is a single TCR beta chain. The target antigen is unknown. This record belongs to a study of T cell responses to AZD1222 COVID-19 vaccine. The study's findings and limits: Donors in the cohort were predominantly white British and more often female, and clonal diversity was possibly underestimated.

CDR1 and CDR2 from the germline V gene are SGHTA and FQGTGA. The CDR3 runs 13 residues. Trimming shortened V by 5 bases and J by 2 bases, and 8 bases separated the two germline ends. Repertoires were generated with immunoSEQ multiplex PCR, while TCRdb's copy carries only in-frame clones and drops some. This table has around 110,000 clones, around nine tenths appearing once. The specimen comprised peripheral blood, sampled on day 0 of AZD1222 vaccination. The rearrangement joins TRBV7-3 to TRBJ2-3; D gene ambiguous. The sequence derives from an adult in good health. In nucleotides, the CDR3 is TGTGCCAGCAGCCAAACGGACACAGATACGCAGTATTTT. Residues: CASSQTDTDTQYF.